This T cell receptor beta chain emerged from a study of CXCR3-negative and CXCR3-positive naive CD8 T cells. On this clonotype: The target antigen is unknown.

General observations from the study: Naive subsets had comparable surface CD5; TCR strength was inferred from TRB CDR3 properties. Hydrophobicity was higher for TRB CDR3s found in CXCR3-positive naive cells than in CXCR3-negative naive cells. Naive cells used TRBV-TRBJ genes in much the same way whether CXCR3-negative or CXCR3-positive; memory cells did not.

Naive CD8+ T cells were CD45RO-CCR7+CD27+CD95-. Via 5' RACE with UMI labels, TRB cDNA libraries were prepared. TCRdb reanalyzed the 5' RACE reads, giving one entry per CDR3 protein sequence and no DNA. Recorded for this sample: roughly 110,000 distinct CDR3 sequences. The CDR3 length is 13 residues. Germline values: CDR1 SGHNT, CDR2 YYREEE (reference sequence). The receptor's source is a human donor in good health. Some clones in this sample may be carry-over from other donors' samples. The chain joins TRBV5-4 to TRBJ1-1; TCRdb calls TRBD1, which cannot be checked without DNA. The sequencing sample was made of naive CXCR3+ CD8+ T cells from blood. As to subset: CD45RO-CCR7+CD27+CD95- naive CD8+ T cells expressing CXCR3 (TNR3+). CDR3 sequence: CASSFGGRAEAFF.